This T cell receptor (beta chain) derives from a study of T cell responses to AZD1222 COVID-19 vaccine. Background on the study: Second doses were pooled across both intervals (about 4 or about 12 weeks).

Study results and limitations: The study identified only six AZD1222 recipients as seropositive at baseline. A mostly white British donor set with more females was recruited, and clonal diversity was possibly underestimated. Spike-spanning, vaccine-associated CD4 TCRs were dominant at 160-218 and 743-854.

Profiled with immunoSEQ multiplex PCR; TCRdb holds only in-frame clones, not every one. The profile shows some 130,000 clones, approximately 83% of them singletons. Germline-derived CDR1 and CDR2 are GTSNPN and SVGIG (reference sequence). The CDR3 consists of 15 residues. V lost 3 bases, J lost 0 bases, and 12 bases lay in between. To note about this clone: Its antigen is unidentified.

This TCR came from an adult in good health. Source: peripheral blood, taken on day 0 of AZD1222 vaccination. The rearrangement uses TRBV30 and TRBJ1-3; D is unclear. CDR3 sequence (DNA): TGTGCCTGGAGCCGTGGGGAATACTCTGGAAACACCATATATTTT. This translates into CAWSRGEYSGNTIYF.